The clone carrying this TCR beta chain was seen many times. The target antigen is unknown. There are 10 residues in the CDR3. With 6 bases removed from V and 4 bases from J, the gap between germline ends came to 0 bases. This entry comes from a study of breast tumors, draining lymph nodes, adjacent tissues. The lymph nodes were axillary draining lymph nodes from breast cancer patients. MiXCR, run by TCRdb on the multiplex PCR reads, gives a single entry per CDR3 protein. The sample has approximately 230,000 distinct CDR3 sequences, 30% to 35% seen once. Whole-study results and caveats: Tumors had less TCR diversity than lymph nodes, more than nontumor tissue. Tumor and nontumor repertoires were significantly more similar in luminal-like than in basal-like breast cancer.

The chain carries TRBV12-3 or TRBV12-4 and TRBJ2-2; D not resolved. The receptor comes from a female donor with breast cancer. Some clones in this sample may be carry-over from other donors' samples. Sequencing input: axillary lymph node tissue. CDR3 sequence (DNA): TGTGCCAGCAGCACCGGGGAGCTGTTTTTT. Protein: CASSTGELFF.